The 29 T cell receptor beta chains below were found in one sample sequenced in a study of T cell repertoires in cytomegalovirus infection (dated by TCRdb to between 2018 and 2021). Their antigen targets remain unknown. The intended sense of this specimen's treatment or condition label: in vitro stimulation with specific CMV peptide epitopes to enrich CMV-specific T cells. The sequencing machine was an Illumina HiSeq 1500. TCRdb reprocessing: public reads trimmed at Q25 with fastp, clones called with MiXCR, in-frame beta chains kept. Identical CDR3 protein sequences are pooled into one entry, listed with their most common genes and DNA. This sample has around 100,000 distinct CDR3 sequences in its table, and less than 55% of those were observed once. The top ten clones comprise approximately 69% of the sample. The sequenced sample was CD8+ T cells from cultured PBMCs, obtained from culture after CMV antigen stimulation. The source of these receptors is a human donor in good health (CMV status not recorded). Some clones in this sample may be carry-over from other donors' samples.

CDR3 DNA sequence: TGTGCCAGCAGCACTATACTAGGGCGAAGTGAATACGAGCAGTACTTC. Translated: CASSTILGRSEYEQYF. The chain carries TRBV7-2 and TRBJ2-7; TRBD2 might be the D (5 bases). The CDR3 sequence is 16 residues long. Looked up from germline, CDR1 is SGHTA and CDR2 is FQGNSA. The germline V and J ends were trimmed by 5 bases and 4 bases, with 21 bases remaining between them.

CDR3 protein: CATSVTDGRQYF. The DNA of the CDR3 is TGTGCCACCAGTGTCACCGACGGACGGCAGTATTTT. The genes are TRBV15 and TRBJ2-3; D uncertain. The CDR3 loop spans 12 amino acids. Germline values: CDR1 LNHNV, CDR2 YYDKDF (reference sequence). Trimming stripped 6 bases from V and 11 bases from J, with 15 bases between.

Many counts were recorded for this clonotype. V and J are TRBV4-1 and TRBJ1-5, with no clear D. Germline V CDR1 and CDR2: MGHRA, YSYEKL. The CDR3 is made up of 13 amino acids. V gave up 1 base and J gave up 8 bases, with 9 bases separating them. The CDR3 is CASSQVPGEPQHF. Written as DNA, the CDR3 is TGCGCCAGCAGCCAAGTGCCGGGAGAGCCCCAGCATTTT.

The J gene is TRBJ2-5, the V gene TRBV7-9, with D possibly TRBD2 on 6 matching bases. Germline lookup yields CDR1 SEHNR and CDR2 FQNEAQ (reference sequence). The CDR3 has 12 residues. V lost 8 bases, J lost 3 bases, and 10 bases lay in between. This CDR3 reads CASASAEETQYF. CDR3 nucleotides: TGTGCCAGCGCTAGCGCGGAAGAGACCCAGTACTTC.

The chain combines TRBV27 with TRBJ1-6; tentative D call: TRBD1 (6 bases). CDR1 MNHEY and CDR2 SMNVEV come from the germline V gene (reference sequence). The CDR3 length is 15 residues. The V and J ends lost 2 bases and 10 bases respectively, with 15 bases between them. The CDR3 is CASSLKGWGQSPLHF. CDR3 DNA sequence: TGTGCCAGCAGTTTAAAGGGATGGGGACAATCACCCCTCCACTTT.

This clonotype turned up a few times. This sequence joins TRBV7-8 and TRBJ2-7, with 7 bases lining up with TRBD2. The germline gives CDR1 SGHVS, CDR2 FQNEAQ. The CDR3 length is 14 residues. J was trimmed by 0 bases and V by 7 bases; bases with no gene match: 6. The DNA of the CDR3 is TGTGCCAGCAACGAGGAGCGGGGCTCCTACGAGCAGTACTTC. It is translated as CASNEERGSYEQYF.

The chain employs TRBV12-3 or TRBV12-4 and TRBJ2-7, with 9 bases lining up with TRBD1. The CDR3 consists of 15 residues. V lost 1 base, J lost 3 bases, and 4 bases stayed unmatched. The DNA of the CDR3 is TGTGCCAGCAGTTTAGACAGGGGGCCTTTCTACGAGCAGTACTTC. The encoded protein is CASSLDRGPFYEQYF.

The chain links TRBV11-1 to TRBJ2-3, with 12 bases that match TRBD2. From germline, CDR1 is SGHAT and CDR2 FQDESV (reference sequence). This CDR3 region has 17 residues. The V and J ends lost 4 bases and 0 bases, in that order; junction bases with no gene match: 5. DNA of the CDR3: TGTGCCAGCAGCTGCCCTAGCGGGGGGGCTAGCACAGATACGCAGTATTTT. Protein product: CASSCPSGGASTDTQYF.

V and J are TRBV12-3 or TRBV12-4 and TRBJ2-4; D perhaps matches TRBD2 (5 bases). V lost 2 bases and J 0 bases, leaving 11 bases between the germline ends. This CDR3 comprises 16 residues. CDR3 loop: CASSLRGNLAKNIQYF. CDR3 bases: TGTGCCAGCAGTTTAAGAGGGAACCTAGCCAAAAACATTCAGTACTTC.

In this sample, this clonotype turned up a few times. V and J are TRBV20-1 and TRBJ2-1; 9 bases are shared with TRBD1. The CDR3 spans 14 residues. Germline assignment: CDR1 DFQATT and CDR2 SNEGSKA (reference sequence). With 1 base clipped from V and 6 bases from J, the junction kept 4 bases outside the gene matches. CDR3 in DNA: TGCAGTGCTAGAGGGGACAGGGTAACCAATGAGCAGTTCTTC. Its translation is CSARGDRVTNEQFF.

In the case of this clonotype: An end of the junction does not agree with germline; a read error may underlie this. The V call is TRBV6-2 or TRBV6-3, the J call TRBJ1-1; D gene ambiguous. This CDR3 is 14 amino acids long. The germline V gene has CDR1 MNHEY and CDR2 SVGEGT. This CDR3 is CANSSITANTEAFF. The CDR3 nucleotides are TGTGCCAACAGTTCGATAACAGCGAACACTGAAGCTTTCTTT.

This clonotype was recorded at least ten times. The V call is TRBV7-6, the J call TRBJ2-1; the D gene is possibly TRBD2 (5 bases). Germline CDR1 is SGHVS and CDR2 is FNYEAQ. V lost 5 bases and J 0 bases, leaving 11 bases between the germline ends. This CDR3 is built from 15 residues. The CDR3 region is CASSKLGSSYNEQFF. As DNA, the CDR3 is TGTGCCAGCAGCAAACTAGGGAGCTCCTACAATGAGCAGTTCTTC.

This clonotype showed up just once. The chain employs TRBV2 and TRBJ2-1, with no clear D. The CDR3 runs 18 residues. Germline loops: CDR1 SNHLY, CDR2 FYNNEI. V lost 4 bases and J 0 bases, leaving 19 bases between the germline ends. The CDR3 region is CASSGGVSAVSSYNEQFF. For the CDR3, the DNA is TGTGCCAGCAGTGGAGGAGTTTCGGCAGTCAGCTCCTACAATGAGCAGTTCTTC. The complete variable domain, with remaining parts taken from reference TRBV2 and TRBJ2-1, reads EPEVTQTPSHQVTQMGQEVILRCVPISNHLYFYWYRQILGQKVEFLVSFYNNEISEKSEIFDDQFSVERPDGSNFTLKIRSTKLEDSAMYFCASSGGVSAVSSYNEQFFGPGTRLTVL.

V and J are TRBV19 and TRBJ2-1; D perhaps matches TRBD2 (6 bases). The CDR3 covers 15 residues. V was pared by 6 bases and J by 3 bases, with 15 bases between. CDR1 is LNHDA, CDR2 SQIVND, per germline (reference sequence). CDR3 in amino acids: CASRTEGSLYNEQFF. In DNA form, the CDR3 reads TGTGCCAGTAGGACGGAGGGGTCCCTCTACAATGAGCAGTTCTTC.

This clonotype was counted a few times. This rearrangement joins TRBV19 to TRBJ1-1; D possibly corresponds to TRBD1 (5 bases). V lost 1 base to trimming and J lost 4 bases, with 7 bases between them. CDR1 and CDR2 from the germline V gene are LNHDA and SQIVND (reference sequence). This CDR3 contains 13 residues. The CDR3 is CASSIGDGTEAFF. CDR3 bases: TGTGCCAGTAGTATAGGGGACGGCACTGAAGCTTTCTTT.

The gene calls are TRBV25-1 and TRBJ1-3; D uncertain. V lost 2 bases, J lost 7 bases, and 3 bases lay in between. This CDR3 region has 11 residues. Germline assignment: CDR1 MGHDK and CDR2 SYGVNS. This CDR3 is CASSELNTIYF. The CDR3 DNA is TGTGCCAGCAGTGAACTTAACACCATATATTTT. Together with reference TRBV25-1 and TRBJ1-3, the CDR3 gives the full variable domain: EADIYQTPRYLVIGTGKKITLECSQTMGHDKMYWYQQDPGMELHLIHYSYGVNSTEKGDLSSESTVSRIRTEHFPLTLESARPSHTSQYLCASSELNTIYFGEGSWLTVV.

The rearrangement joins TRBV2 to TRBJ1-5; maybe TRBD1 (6 bases). Germline values: CDR1 SNHLY, CDR2 FYNNEI. The CDR3 contains 14 residues. Trimming shortened V by 2 bases and J by 11 bases, and 16 bases separated the two germline ends. For the CDR3, the DNA is TGTGCCAGCAGTGAAAATACAGGGCTTTTGACCCAGCATTTT. The encoded protein is CASSENTGLLTQHF.

A few counts support this clonotype. This sequence joins TRBV28 and TRBJ1-1; the D gene is possibly TRBD1 (5 bases). The V and J ends lost 6 bases and 3 bases respectively, with 11 bases between them. Germline V gives CDR1 MDHEN, CDR2 SYDVKM. The length of the CDR3 is 13 residues. The CDR3 DNA reads TGTGCCAGCAGATTCCAGGGAGACACTGAAGCTTTCTTT. As protein: CASRFQGDTEAFF.

V gene TRBV19 combines with J gene TRBJ2-1; D is uncertain. Trimming took 8 bases from V and 0 from J, leaving 14 bases between them. The CDR3 sequence is 15 residues long. CDR1 is LNHDA and CDR2 is SQIVND in the germline V gene (reference sequence). The DNA of the CDR3 is TGTGCCAGTCTATCGGACGGTAGCTCCTACAATGAGCAGTTCTTC. Translated, it gives CASLSDGSSYNEQFF.

The rearrangement links TRBV7-4 to TRBJ2-1; D gene uncertain. The germline V and J ends were trimmed by 1 base and 9 bases, with 7 bases remaining between them. Germline CDR1 SGHVT, CDR2 SQSDAQ. The CDR3 loop spans 12 amino acids. The CDR3 DNA reads as TGTGCCAGCAGCTTAGGGGCAGCTGAGCAGTTCTTC. It encodes CASSLGAAEQFF. Based on the CDR3 plus reference TRBV7-4 and TRBJ2-1, the full variable domain is GAGVSQSPRYKVAKRGRDVALRCDSISGHVTLYWYRQTLGQGSEVLTYSQSDAQRDKSGRPSGRFSAERPERSVSTLKIQRTEQGDSAVYLCASSLGAAEQFFGPGTRLTVL.

In its sample, this clonotype was seen a few times. The chain combines TRBV7-2 with TRBJ2-7; no definite D call. The V end lost 4 bases, the J end lost 2 bases, and 12 bases lay between the germline ends. Looked up from germline, CDR1 is SGHTA and CDR2 is FQGNSA. This CDR3 has 14 amino acids. The CDR3 DNA reads TGTGCCAGCAGCTCCCCAGGAGAGACCTACGAGCAGTACTTC. Translation gives CASSSPGETYEQYF. Looking up the rest from reference TRBV7-2 and TRBJ2-7 gives the full variable domain: GAGVSQSPSNKVTEKGKDVELRCDPISGHTALYWYRQSLGQGLEFLIYFQGNSAPDKSGLPSDRFSAERTGGSVSTLTIQRTQQEDSAVYLCASSSPGETYEQYFGPGTRLTVT.

This clonotype was detected only a few times. The genes are TRBV7-2 and TRBJ1-6; 7 bases line up with TRBD1. J gave up 6 bases and V 1 base, and 6 bases lay outside the gene matches. The CDR3 length is 16 residues. Looked up from germline, CDR1 is SGHTA and CDR2 is FQGNSA. The CDR3 DNA reads TGTGCCAGCAGCTTAGAGGCAGGGGGAAGTAATTCACCCCTCCACTTT. This codes for CASSLEAGGSNSPLHF.

CDR3 sequence (DNA): TGTGCCAGCAGCCCCCAAGGGGGACCCTATGGCTACACCTTC. Its translation: CASSPQGGPYGYTF. This chain links TRBV14 with TRBJ1-2, with a possible D match to TRBD1 (6 bases). Germline V gene data show CDR1 as SGHDN and CDR2 as FVKESK. The V end lost 4 bases, the J end lost 4 bases, and 13 bases lay between the germline ends. CDR3 length: 14 amino acids.

In its sample, this clonotype was seen a few times. This rearrangement joins TRBV6-5 to TRBJ2-7; tentative D call: TRBD2 (5 bases). There are 15 residues in the CDR3. V was cut by 5 bases and J by 1 base, with 15 bases left in between. From germline, CDR1 is MNHEY and CDR2 SVGAGI. CDR3 bases: TGTGCCAGCAGTCCCCTAGGAGCGGAGTCCTACGAGCAGTACTTC. It translates to CASSPLGAESYEQYF.

The chain combines TRBV9 with TRBJ1-3, with TRBD1 identical over 7 bases. The CDR3 contains 15 residues. CDR1 and CDR2 from the germline V gene are SGDLS and YYNGEE. Losses at the gene ends were 0 bases for V and 0 bases for J; bases not matched to a gene: 0. CDR3 DNA: TGTGCCAGCAGCGTAGGGACAGGCTCTGGAAACACCATATATTTT. Protein sequence: CASSVGTGSGNTIYF. Together with reference TRBV9 and TRBJ1-3, the CDR3 gives the full variable domain: DSGVTQTPKHLITATGQRVTLRCSPRSGDLSVYWYQQSLDQGLQFLIQYYNGEERAKGNILERFSAQQFPDLHSELNLSSLELGDSALYFCASSVGTGSGNTIYFGEGSWLTVV.

At least ten counts were recorded for this clonotype. The CDR3 region is CASSSGSGGGGPQYF. The CDR3 DNA sequence: TGTGCCAGCAGCTCCGGGAGTGGTGGGGGAGGTCCGCAGTATTTT. The V call is TRBV7-6, the J call TRBJ2-3; TRBD2 is a possible D gene (6 bases). The CDR3 length is 15 residues. CDR1 is SGHVS, CDR2 FNYEAQ, per germline. Deletions cut 4 bases from V and 10 bases from J, with 21 bases between.

The J gene is TRBJ2-5, the V gene TRBV5-4; the match to TRBD2 covers 12 bases. Germline-derived CDR1 and CDR2 are SGHNT and YYREEE (reference sequence). J gave up 2 bases and V 4 bases, and 3 bases lay outside the gene matches. This CDR3 has 15 residues. CDR3 in amino acids: CASSRTSGVQETQYF. The CDR3 DNA follows: TGTGCCAGCAGCCGGACTAGCGGGGTGCAAGAGACCCAGTACTTC.

The V and J genes are TRBV7-6 and TRBJ2-7; D gene uncertain. The V end was cut by 1 base, the J end by 5 bases, with 6 bases between. Per germline, CDR1 SGHVS and CDR2 FNYEAQ. CDR3 length equals 12 residues. CDR3 nucleotide sequence: TGTGCCAGCAGCTTAGGCGAACACGAGCAGTACTTC. This gives the protein CASSLGEHEQYF.

The gene calls are TRBV7-9 and TRBJ2-3; D unresolved. Trimming stripped 6 bases from V and 2 bases from J, with 6 bases between. This CDR3 contains 12 residues. Germline V gene data show CDR1 as SEHNR and CDR2 as FQNEAQ (reference sequence). In DNA form, the CDR3 reads TGTGCCAGCAGTGCTTCCACAGATACGCAGTATTTT. This codes for CASSASTDTQYF.